This TCR beta chain is drawn from a study of CD8 T cells in Susac syndrome. Trimming took off 1 base at V and 6 bases at J, with 10 bases between the two ends. The CDR3 contains 14 residues. When the RNA was reverse transcribed, random hexamers were used with an input of 0.5 to 1 ug. Amplification of TCR beta CDR3 used immunoSEQ multiplex PCR across 54 Vbeta and 13 Jbeta. TCRdb recomputed calls from the immunoSEQ multiplex PCR reads with MiXCR, one row per CDR3 protein. The profile shows under 200,000 distinct CDR3 sequences, approximately 95% of them singletons. CD8+ and CD4+ T cells from blood underwent TCR beta sequencing.

Material: CD8+ T cells from PBMCs. This clonotype was sampled from a human donor with multiple sclerosis. J is TRBJ2-1 and V is TRBV12-3 or TRBV12-4; D might be TRBD2 (5 bases). The CDR3 loop reads CASSLDRDSNEQFF. For the CDR3, the DNA is TGTGCCAGCAGTTTAGATCGGGATAGCAATGAGCAGTTCTTC.